This T cell receptor (beta chain) is drawn from a study of T cells in Graves' hyperthyroidism and ophthalmopathy. In the study overall: Peripheral blood sampling occurred at initial diagnosis, before any treatment. Study-wide points: Model predictions of ophthalmopathy came a median approximately seven months before onset. A model of 13 V-J features distinguished ophthalmopathy from stable hyperthyroidism.

Regions amplified from RNA transcripts were the TCR beta CDR3 regions. TCR CDR3 underwent first-round RT-PCR with the HTBI primer set. TCRdb ran MiXCR on the multiplex PCR reads and lists one entry per CDR3 protein. The data hold approximately 350,000 distinct CDR3 sequences, with 13% to 15% observed a single time. The diagnostic basis comprised clinical symptoms, serum thyroxine and TRAb, thyroid ultrasound and orbital computed tomography. A remark on this clonotype: Antigen specificity is unknown.

The V segment lost 7 bases and the J segment 1 base; nucleotides outside the gene matches: 9. Germline V gives CDR1 SGHRS, CDR2 YFSETQ. The CDR3 spans 16 residues. The TCR sequence derives from an older woman with Graves' ophthalmopathy. The chain employs TRBV5-1 and TRBJ2-2, with 8 positions matching TRBD2. Sequenced input: blood. Written as DNA, the CDR3 is TGCGCCAGCGCCCCGGAAGCGGGGGAGAACACCGGGGAGCTGTTTTTT. It is translated as CASAPEAGENTGELFF. The whole variable domain, filled in from reference TRBV5-1 and TRBJ2-2, reads KAGVTQTPRYLIKTRGQQVTLSCSPISGHRSVSWYQQTPGQGLQFLFEYFSETQRNKGNFPGRFSGRQFSNSRSEMNVSTLELGDSALYLCASAPEAGENTGELFFGEGSRLTVL.